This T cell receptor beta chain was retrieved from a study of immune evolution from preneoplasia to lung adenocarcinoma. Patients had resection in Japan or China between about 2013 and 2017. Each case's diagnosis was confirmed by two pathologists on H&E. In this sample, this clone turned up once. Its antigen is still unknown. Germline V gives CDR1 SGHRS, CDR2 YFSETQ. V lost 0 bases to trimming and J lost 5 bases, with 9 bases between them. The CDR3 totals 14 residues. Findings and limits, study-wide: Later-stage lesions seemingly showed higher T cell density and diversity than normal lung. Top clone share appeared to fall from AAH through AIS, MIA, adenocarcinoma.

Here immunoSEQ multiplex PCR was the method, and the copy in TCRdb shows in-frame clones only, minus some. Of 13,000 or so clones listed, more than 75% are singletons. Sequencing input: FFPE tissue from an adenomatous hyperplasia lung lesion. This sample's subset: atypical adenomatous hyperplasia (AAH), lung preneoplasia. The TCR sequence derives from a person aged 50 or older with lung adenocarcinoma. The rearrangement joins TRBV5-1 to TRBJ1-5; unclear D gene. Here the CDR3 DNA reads TGCGCCAGCAGCTTGGACAGCCGTTATCAGCCCCAGCATTTT. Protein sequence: CASSLDSRYQPQHF.